This T cell receptor beta chain was identified in a study of graft-versus-host responses after intestinal transplantation. The germline CDR1 and CDR2 sequences are SGDLS and YYNGEE. The V segment lost 4 bases and the J segment 4 bases; nucleotides outside the gene matches: 10. The CDR3 runs to 15 residues. Clones were read by immunoSEQ multiplex PCR, and TCRdb kept only the in-frame ones, dropping some. The table includes over 55,000 clones, about nine tenths detected once. This clone has just one count. Its antigen is unidentified. This chain uses TRBV9 with TRBJ1-2; 7 bases match TRBD1. The clonotype was recovered from a human donor who received an intestinal transplant. The specimen comprised unstimulated CD8+ T cells sorted from spleen or lymph node cells, sampled before intestinal transplant. The CDR3 spells CASSPPTGTAYGYTF. CDR3 coding DNA: TGTGCCAGCAGCCCCCCGACCGGGACAGCCTATGGCTACACCTTC.